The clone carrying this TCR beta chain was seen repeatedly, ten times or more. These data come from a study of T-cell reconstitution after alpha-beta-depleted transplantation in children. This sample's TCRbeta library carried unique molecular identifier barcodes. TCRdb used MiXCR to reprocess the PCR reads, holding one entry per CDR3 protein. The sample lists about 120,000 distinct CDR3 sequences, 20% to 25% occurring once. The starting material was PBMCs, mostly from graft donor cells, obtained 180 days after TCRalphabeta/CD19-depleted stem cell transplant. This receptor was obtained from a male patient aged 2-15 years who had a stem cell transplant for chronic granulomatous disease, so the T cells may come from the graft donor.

CDR3 sequence: CASSQDHTRSGANVLTF. The CDR3 coding sequence is TGCGCCAGCAGCCAAGACCACACTCGGTCTGGGGCCAACGTCCTGACTTTC. The chain combines TRBV4-1 with TRBJ2-6, with D unclear. The CDR3 runs to 17 residues. V lost 0 bases to trimming and J lost 1 base, with 10 bases between them. CDR1 MGHRA and CDR2 YSYEKL come from the germline V gene.